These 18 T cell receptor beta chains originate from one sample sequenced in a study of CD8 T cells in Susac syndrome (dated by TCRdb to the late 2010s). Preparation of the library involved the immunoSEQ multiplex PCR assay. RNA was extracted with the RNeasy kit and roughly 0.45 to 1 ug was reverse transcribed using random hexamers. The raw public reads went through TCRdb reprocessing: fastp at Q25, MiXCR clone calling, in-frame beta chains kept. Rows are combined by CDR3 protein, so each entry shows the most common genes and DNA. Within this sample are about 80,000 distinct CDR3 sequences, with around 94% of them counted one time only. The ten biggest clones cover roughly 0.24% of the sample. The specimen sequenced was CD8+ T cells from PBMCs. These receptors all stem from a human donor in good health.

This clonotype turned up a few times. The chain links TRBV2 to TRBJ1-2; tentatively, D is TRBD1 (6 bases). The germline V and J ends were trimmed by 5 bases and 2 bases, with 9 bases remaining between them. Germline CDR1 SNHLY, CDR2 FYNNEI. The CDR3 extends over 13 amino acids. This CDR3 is CASSPTGNYGYTF. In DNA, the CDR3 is TGTGCCAGCAGTCCAACAGGGAACTATGGCTACACCTTC.

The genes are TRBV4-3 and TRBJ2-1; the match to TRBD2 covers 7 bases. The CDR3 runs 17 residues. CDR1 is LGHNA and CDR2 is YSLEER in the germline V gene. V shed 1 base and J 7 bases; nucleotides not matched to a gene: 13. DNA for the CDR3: TGCGCCAGCAGCCAAGGGACCTCGGGGGGAGCCATGAATGAGCAGTTCTTC. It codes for CASSQGTSGGAMNEQFF.

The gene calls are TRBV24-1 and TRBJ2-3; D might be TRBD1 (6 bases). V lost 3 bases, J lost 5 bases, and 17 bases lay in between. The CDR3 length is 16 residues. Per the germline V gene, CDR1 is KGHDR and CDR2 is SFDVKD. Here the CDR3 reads CATSDPLAGAEDTQYF. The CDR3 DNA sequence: TGTGCCACCAGTGATCCCCTGGCAGGGGCGGAAGATACGCAGTATTTT.

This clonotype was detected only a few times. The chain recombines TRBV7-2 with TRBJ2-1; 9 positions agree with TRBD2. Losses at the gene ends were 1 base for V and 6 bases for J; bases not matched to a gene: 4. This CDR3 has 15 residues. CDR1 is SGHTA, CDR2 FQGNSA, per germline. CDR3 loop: CASSLVSGSINEQFF. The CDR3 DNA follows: TGTGCCAGCAGCTTAGTTAGCGGGAGTATCAATGAGCAGTTCTTC. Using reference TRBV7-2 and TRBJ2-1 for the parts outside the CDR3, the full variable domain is GAGVSQSPSNKVTEKGKDVELRCDPISGHTALYWYRQSLGQGLEFLIYFQGNSAPDKSGLPSDRFSAERTGGSVSTLTIQRTQQEDSAVYLCASSLVSGSINEQFFGPGTRLTVL.

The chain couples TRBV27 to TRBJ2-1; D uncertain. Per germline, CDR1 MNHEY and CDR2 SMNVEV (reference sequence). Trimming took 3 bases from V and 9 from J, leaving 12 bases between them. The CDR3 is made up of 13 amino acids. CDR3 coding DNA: TGTGCCAGCAGTTTTTCGGGCGACACTGAGCAGTTCTTC. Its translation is CASSFSGDTEQFF.

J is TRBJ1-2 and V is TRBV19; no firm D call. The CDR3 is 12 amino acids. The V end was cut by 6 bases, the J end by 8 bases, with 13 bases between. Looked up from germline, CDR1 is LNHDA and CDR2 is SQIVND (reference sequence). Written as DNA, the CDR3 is TGTGCCAGTAGGTTCGGGGAAGTGGGCTACACCTTC. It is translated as CASRFGEVGYTF.

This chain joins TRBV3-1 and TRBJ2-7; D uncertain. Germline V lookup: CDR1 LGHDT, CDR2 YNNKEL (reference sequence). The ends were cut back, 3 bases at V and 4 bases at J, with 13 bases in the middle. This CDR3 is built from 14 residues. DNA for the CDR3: TGTGCCAGCAGCCACGGCGGAGCCCATTACGAGCAGTACGTC. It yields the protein CASSHGGAHYEQYV.

As DNA, the CDR3 is TGCAGTGCTACAGGGACTAGCGGCAGGCAAGAGACCCAGTACTTC. It codes for CSATGTSGRQETQYF. The V gene is TRBV20-1, the J gene TRBJ2-5, with 11 bases identical to TRBD2. Germline-derived CDR1 and CDR2 are DFQATT and SNEGSKA (reference sequence). V trimming: 4 bases; J trimming: 2 bases; junction bases outside the gene matches: 6. The CDR3 has 15 amino acids.

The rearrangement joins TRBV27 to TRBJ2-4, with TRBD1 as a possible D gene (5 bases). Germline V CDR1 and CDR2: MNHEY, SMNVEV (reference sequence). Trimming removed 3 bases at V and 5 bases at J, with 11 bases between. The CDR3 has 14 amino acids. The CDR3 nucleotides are TGTGCCAGCAGTTTCTCAGGGTACCAAAACATTCAGTACTTC. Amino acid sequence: CASSFSGYQNIQYF.

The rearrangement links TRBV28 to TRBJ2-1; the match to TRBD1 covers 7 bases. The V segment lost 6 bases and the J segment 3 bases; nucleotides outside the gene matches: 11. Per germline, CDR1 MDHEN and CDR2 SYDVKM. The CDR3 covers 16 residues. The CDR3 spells CASRVEGQTFYNEQFF. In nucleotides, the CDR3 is TGTGCCAGCAGAGTTGAGGGACAGACTTTCTACAATGAGCAGTTCTTC. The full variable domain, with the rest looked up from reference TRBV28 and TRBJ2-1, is DVKVTQSSRYLVKRTGEKVFLECVQDMDHENMFWYRQDPGLGLRLIYFSYDVKMKEKGDIPEGYSVSREKKERFSLILESASTNQTSMYLCASRVEGQTFYNEQFFGPGTRLTVL.

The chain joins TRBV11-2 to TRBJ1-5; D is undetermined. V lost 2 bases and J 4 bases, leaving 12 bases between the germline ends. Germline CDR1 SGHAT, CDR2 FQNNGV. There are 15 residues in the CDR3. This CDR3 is CASSLSPPNNQPQHF. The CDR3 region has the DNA TGTGCCAGCAGCTTAAGTCCACCGAATAATCAGCCCCAGCATTTT.

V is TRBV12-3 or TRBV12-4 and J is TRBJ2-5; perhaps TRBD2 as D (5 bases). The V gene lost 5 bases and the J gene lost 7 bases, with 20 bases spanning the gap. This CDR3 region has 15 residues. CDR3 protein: CASSPRPRADRTQYF. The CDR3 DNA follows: TGTGCCAGCAGTCCCCGACCAAGAGCGGACCGGACCCAGTACTTC.

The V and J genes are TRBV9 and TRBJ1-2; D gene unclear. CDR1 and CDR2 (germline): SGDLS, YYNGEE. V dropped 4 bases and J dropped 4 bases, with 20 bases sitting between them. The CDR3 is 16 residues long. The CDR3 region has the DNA TGTGCCAGCAGCCCCCACAGCGGCGGTAGGCTCTATGGCTACACCTTC. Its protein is CASSPHSGGRLYGYTF.

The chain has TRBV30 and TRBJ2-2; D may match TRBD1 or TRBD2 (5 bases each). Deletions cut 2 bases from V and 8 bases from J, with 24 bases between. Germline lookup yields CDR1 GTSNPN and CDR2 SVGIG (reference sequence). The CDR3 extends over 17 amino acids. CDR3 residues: CAWSLESAGAGPGELFF. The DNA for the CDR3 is TGTGCCTGGAGTTTGGAGAGCGCCGGGGCCGGACCGGGGGAGCTGTTTTTT.

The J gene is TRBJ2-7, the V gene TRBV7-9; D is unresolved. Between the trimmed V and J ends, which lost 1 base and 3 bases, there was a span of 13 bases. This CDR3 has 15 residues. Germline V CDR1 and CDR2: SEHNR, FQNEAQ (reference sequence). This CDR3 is CASSLDPFPHYEQYF. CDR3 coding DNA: TGTGCCAGCAGCTTAGACCCCTTCCCTCACTACGAGCAGTACTTC.

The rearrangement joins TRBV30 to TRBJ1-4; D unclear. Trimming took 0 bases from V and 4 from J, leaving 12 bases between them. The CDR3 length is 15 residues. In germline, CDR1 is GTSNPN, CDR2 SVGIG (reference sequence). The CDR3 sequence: CAWSVLSQHNEKLFF. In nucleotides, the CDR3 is TGTGCCTGGAGTGTACTTTCGCAGCATAATGAAAAACTGTTTTTT.

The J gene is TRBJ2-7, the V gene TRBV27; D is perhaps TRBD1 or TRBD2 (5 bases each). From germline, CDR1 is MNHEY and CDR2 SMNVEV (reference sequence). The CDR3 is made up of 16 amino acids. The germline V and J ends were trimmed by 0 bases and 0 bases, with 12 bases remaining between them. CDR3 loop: CASSLSRGWDSYEQYF. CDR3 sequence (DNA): TGTGCCAGCAGTTTATCGAGGGGTTGGGACTCCTACGAGCAGTACTTC.

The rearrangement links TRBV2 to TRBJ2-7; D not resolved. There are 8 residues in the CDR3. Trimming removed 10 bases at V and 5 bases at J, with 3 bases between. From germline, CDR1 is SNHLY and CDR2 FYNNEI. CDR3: CATNEQYF. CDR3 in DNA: TGTGCCACCAACGAGCAGTACTTC.